This T cell receptor beta chain was sequenced during a study of blood T cell repertoires in COVID-19. Trimming removed 5 bases from V and 0 bases from J, with 8 bases in between. The germline V gene has CDR1 LNHDA and CDR2 SQIVND (reference sequence). This CDR3 is 14 amino acids long. Method: immunoSEQ multiplex PCR; TCRdb's copy keeps in-frame clones and lacks some. The table shows 90,000 to 100,000 clones, with about 80% occurring only once. The chain carries TRBV19 and TRBJ2-1; D gene uncertain. This clonotype was obtained from a man in his 60s with acute or convalescent COVID-19. The specimen was peripheral blood. The CDR3, as DNA: TGTGCCAGTAGTCATCCGAGCTCCTACAATGAGCAGTTCTTC. As protein: CASSHPSSYNEQFF.